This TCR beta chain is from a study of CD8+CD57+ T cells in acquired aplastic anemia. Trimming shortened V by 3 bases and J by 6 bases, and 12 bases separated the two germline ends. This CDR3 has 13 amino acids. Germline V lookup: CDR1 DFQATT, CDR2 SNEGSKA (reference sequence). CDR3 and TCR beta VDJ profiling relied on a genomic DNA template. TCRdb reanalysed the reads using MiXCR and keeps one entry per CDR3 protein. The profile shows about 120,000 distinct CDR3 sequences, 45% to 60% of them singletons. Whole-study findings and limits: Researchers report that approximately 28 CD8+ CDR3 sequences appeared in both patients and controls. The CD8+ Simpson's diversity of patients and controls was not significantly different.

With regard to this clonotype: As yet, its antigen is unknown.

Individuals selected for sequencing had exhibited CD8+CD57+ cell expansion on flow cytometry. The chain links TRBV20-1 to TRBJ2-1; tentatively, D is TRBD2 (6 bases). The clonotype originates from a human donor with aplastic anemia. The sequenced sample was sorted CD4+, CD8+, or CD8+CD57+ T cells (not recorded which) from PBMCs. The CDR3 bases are TGCAGTGCTAGTGGGGGGAGTAGCAATGAGCAGTTCTTC. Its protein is CSASGGSSNEQFF.